This paragraph reports one TCR beta chain. Trimming stripped 1 base from V and 2 bases from J, with 12 bases between. The CDR3 is made up of 14 amino acids. Germline CDR1 reads SQVTM; CDR2 reads ANQGSEA. The sample belongs to a study of blood T cell repertoires in COVID-19. Cohort allocation depended upon clinical history that participants reported. Profiled with immunoSEQ multiplex PCR; TCRdb holds only in-frame clones, not every one. The sample lists over 200,000 clones, about 88% occurring once. The TCR originated in a woman in her thirties who had been exposed to COVID-19. The V gene is TRBV29-1, the J gene TRBJ2-7; D is uncertain. Specimen: PBMCs or T cells enriched from blood (not recorded which). Written as DNA, the CDR3 is TGCAGCGTTGAAGGGGCCAGTTCCACCTACGAGCAGTACTTC. It codes for CSVEGASSTYEQYF.